In this sample, the clone carrying this T cell receptor beta chain turned up a few times. The sample belongs to a study of HIV-infected children after antiretroviral therapy interruption. Across the study: Weeks 0, 12, interruption end (24 or 48), and about 3 years post-study gave interruption-arm samples.

Trimming removed 3 bases from V and 3 bases from J; junction bases left unmatched: 10. Germline V gene sequence: CDR1 SGDLS, CDR2 YYNGEE. The length of the CDR3 is 17 residues. Treatment reported: PENTA 11 planned treatment interruption arm or continuous ART arm. The TCR library was built from RNA with a 3' RACE protocol and unique molecular identifiers. TCRdb reprocessed the 3' RACE reads via MiXCR and lists one record per CDR3 protein. The table lists some 51,000 distinct CDR3 sequences, 3.5% to 5% of them singletons. The chain employs TRBV9 and TRBJ2-1; 9 nucleotides match TRBD2. Sample: CD45RA+ CD4+ T cells from PBMCs, pooled from several time points, taken from a donor given antiretroviral therapy, either interrupted or continuous. Subset given: naive CD4+ CD45RA+ CD45RO- T cells. This sequence was found in a pool of human donors with HIV. The CDR3 bases are TGTGCCAGCAGCGCCCCACAAGCGGGGGGCCACTACAATGAGCAGTTCTTC. Translation gives CASSAPQAGGHYNEQFF.